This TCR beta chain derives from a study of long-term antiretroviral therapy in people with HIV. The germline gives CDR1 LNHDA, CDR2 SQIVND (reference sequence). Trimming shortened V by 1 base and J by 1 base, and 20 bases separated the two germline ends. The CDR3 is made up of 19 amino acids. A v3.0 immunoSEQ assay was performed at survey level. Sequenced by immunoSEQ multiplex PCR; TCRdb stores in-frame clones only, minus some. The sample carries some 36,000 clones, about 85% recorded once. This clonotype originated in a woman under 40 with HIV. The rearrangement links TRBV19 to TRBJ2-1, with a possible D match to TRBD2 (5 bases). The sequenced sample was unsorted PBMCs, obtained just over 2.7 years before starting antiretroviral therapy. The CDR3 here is CASSIASGSARGSYNEQFF. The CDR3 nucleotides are TGTGCCAGTAGTATAGCATCAGGATCCGCAAGAGGGTCCTACAATGAGCAGTTCTTC.